The 10 T cell receptor beta chains listed next were all sequenced from one sample in a study of regulatory T cells in long-lasting Graves disease. This sample's time point: persistent/refractory GD, antithyroid drugs over 5 years with positive TRAb. Researchers made the TCR library from RNA that was extracted from PBMCs. Both iRepertoire HTBI primers and Arm-PCR of CDR3 regions were used to build the TCR beta libraries. In TCRdb, the multiplex PCR reads were re-called with MiXCR into one record per CDR3 protein. The top ten hold 40% to 50% of the sample, which has 500,000 to 800,000 distinct CDR3 sequences, about 30% seen once. The sample in question was peripheral blood mononuclear cells (PBMCs), obtained when the disease was refractory, from a patient treated with antithyroid drugs. The receptors come from a female donor with Graves disease.

The chain recombines TRBV7-9 with TRBJ1-2, with TRBD1 matching over 7 bases. CDR1 SEHNR and CDR2 FQNEAQ come from the germline V gene (reference sequence). J gave up 7 bases and V 2 bases, and 13 bases lay outside the gene matches. There are 16 residues in the CDR3. The chain's CDR3 is CASSLLADRDLSGYTF. CDR3 coding DNA: TGTGCCAGCAGCTTATTGGCCGACAGGGATCTAAGTGGCTACACCTTC.

This clonotype was counted a few times. The gene calls are TRBV13 and TRBJ1-2; D uncertain. Trimming left V 5 bases short and J 8 bases short, with 18 bases between. The germline CDR1 and CDR2 sequences are PRHDT and FYEKMQ (reference sequence). This CDR3 comprises 14 residues. For the CDR3, the DNA is TGTGCCAGCAGCCTCCGGACTTCTTTAGGGGGCTACACCTTC. Amino acid sequence: CASSLRTSLGGYTF. The full variable domain, rest sourced from reference TRBV13 and TRBJ1-2, is AAGVIQSPRHLIKEKRETATLKCYPIPRHDTVYWYQQGPGQDPQFLISFYEKMQSDKGSIPDRFSAQQFSDYHSELNMSSLELGDSALYFCASSLRTSLGGYTFGSGTRLTVV.

The V call is TRBV11-2, the J call TRBJ1-2; possible D gene TRBD1, 5 bases. Trimming shortened V by 0 bases and J by 7 bases, and 15 bases separated the two germline ends. The CDR3 contains 15 residues. Germline-derived CDR1 and CDR2 are SGHAT and FQNNGV. CDR3 loop: CASSLDLRGVLGYTF. CDR3 nucleotides: TGTGCCAGCAGCTTAGATCTAAGGGGTGTCCTTGGCTACACCTTC.

The rearrangement joins TRBV5-1 to TRBJ1-4, with unresolved D. V lost 1 base, J lost 6 bases, and 19 bases lay in between. CDR3 length equals 17 residues. Germline CDR1 is SGHRS and CDR2 is YFSETQ. For the CDR3, the DNA is TGCGCCAGCAGCTTGAAGACCCCCCCGGACGGTGATGAAAAACTGTTTTTT. Its protein is CASSLKTPPDGDEKLFF.

The chain recombines TRBV9 with TRBJ2-4, with TRBD2 identical over 8 bases. Germline-derived CDR1 and CDR2 are SGDLS and YYNGEE. The length of the CDR3 is 16 residues. J lost 0 bases, V lost 3 bases, and 5 bases had no gene match. In nucleotides, the CDR3 is TGTGCCAGCAGCGCCGGGGGGGGTTTAGCCAAAAACATTCAGTACTTC. It codes for CASSAGGGLAKNIQYF. Looking up the rest from reference TRBV9 and TRBJ2-4 gives the full variable domain: DSGVTQTPKHLITATGQRVTLRCSPRSGDLSVYWYQQSLDQGLQFLIQYYNGEERAKGNILERFSAQQFPDLHSELNLSSLELGDSALYFCASSAGGGLAKNIQYFGAGTRLSVL.

This clonotype has ten or more counts. J is TRBJ2-5 and V is TRBV20-1; 8 bases are shared with TRBD2. CDR3 length: 12 residues. Germline lookup yields CDR1 DFQATT and CDR2 SNEGSKA (reference sequence). The ends lost 3 bases at V and 3 bases at J; junction bases unmatched: 0. The CDR3, as DNA: TGCAGTGCTAGCGGGAGGGAAGAGACCCAGTACTTC. Translating it yields CSASGREETQYF.

The chain combines TRBV14 with TRBJ2-7; D uncertain. Germline V gives CDR1 SGHDN, CDR2 FVKESK. Trimming removed 0 bases from V and 3 bases from J, with 12 bases in between. The CDR3 sequence is 15 residues long. Here the CDR3 reads CASSQDRQFYYEQYF. CDR3 DNA: TGTGCCAGCAGCCAAGACAGGCAGTTTTACTACGAGCAGTACTTC. Filled out from reference TRBV14 and TRBJ2-7, the complete variable domain reads EAGVTQFPSHSVIEKGQTVTLRCDPISGHDNLYWYRRVMGKEIKFLLHFVKESKQDESGMPNNRFLAERTGGTYSTLKVQPAELEDSGVYFCASSQDRQFYYEQYFGPGTRLTVT.

The chain links TRBV29-1 to TRBJ1-2; TRBD1 matches at 8 bases. CDR3 length: 14 amino acids. The V segment lost 2 bases and the J segment 7 bases; nucleotides outside the gene matches: 9. Germline CDR1 reads SQVTM; CDR2 reads ANQGSEA. The CDR3 nucleotides read TGCAGCGTTGAAATGGCCAGGGGGCGAGGTGGCTACACCTTC. Its protein product is CSVEMARGRGGYTF.

This clonotype has only a few counts. J is TRBJ2-7 and V is TRBV6-5, with TRBD1 identical over 8 bases. The ends lost 0 bases at V and 2 bases at J; junction bases unmatched: 6. The CDR3 covers 16 residues. CDR1 is MNHEY and CDR2 is SVGAGI in the germline V gene. For the CDR3, the DNA is TGTGCCAGCAGTTACTCGATCAGGGGGCGGACCTACGAGCAGTACTTC. Encoded protein: CASSYSIRGRTYEQYF.

A remark on this clonotype: A much larger clone lies a single base off, so this may be a read error. The CDR3 nucleotides read TGCAGTGCTTCAACTGGCGGACCGGGGCGGGAGACCCAGTACTTC. It yields the protein CSASTGGPGRETQYF. The rearrangement links TRBV20-1 to TRBJ2-5, with D perhaps being TRBD1 or TRBD2 (5 bases each). The CDR3 has 15 residues. Trimming took 5 bases from V and 5 from J, leaving 21 bases between them. From germline, CDR1 is DFQATT and CDR2 SNEGSKA (reference sequence).